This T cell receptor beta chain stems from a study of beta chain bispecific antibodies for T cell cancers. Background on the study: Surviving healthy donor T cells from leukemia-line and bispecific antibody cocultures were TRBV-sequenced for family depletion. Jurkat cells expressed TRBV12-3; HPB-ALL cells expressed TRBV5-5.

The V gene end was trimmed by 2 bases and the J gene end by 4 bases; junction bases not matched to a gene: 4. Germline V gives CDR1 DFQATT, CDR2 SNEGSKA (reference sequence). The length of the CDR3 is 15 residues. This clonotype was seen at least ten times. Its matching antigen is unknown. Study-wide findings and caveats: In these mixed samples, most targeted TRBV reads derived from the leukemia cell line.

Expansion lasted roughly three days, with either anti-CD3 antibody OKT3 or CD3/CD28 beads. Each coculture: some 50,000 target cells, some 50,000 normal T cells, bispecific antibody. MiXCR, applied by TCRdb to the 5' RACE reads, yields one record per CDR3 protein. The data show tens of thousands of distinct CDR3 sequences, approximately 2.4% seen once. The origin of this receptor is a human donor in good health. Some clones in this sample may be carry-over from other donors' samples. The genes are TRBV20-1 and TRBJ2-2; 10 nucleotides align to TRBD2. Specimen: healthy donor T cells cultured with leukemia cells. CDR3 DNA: TGCAGTGCTAGAACACTAGCGGGGTCCACCGGGGAGCTGTTTTTT. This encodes CSARTLAGSTGELFF.